The next 14 T cell receptor beta chains were all read from a single sample in a study of T cells in Graves' hyperthyroidism and ophthalmopathy. Authors of the study amplified TCR beta CDR3 regions from RNA transcripts. A first-round RT-PCR of the TCR CDR3 used the HTBI primer set. TCRdb re-called the multiplex PCR reads with MiXCR, one entry per CDR3 protein. The table shows around 500,000 distinct CDR3 sequences, with about an eighth occurring only once. Specimen: blood. These receptors were obtained from a woman under 30 with Graves' hyperthyroidism.

There are many counts of this clonotype. The CDR3 region is CAWSVTTYSNQPQHF. The CDR3 DNA reads TGTGCCTGGAGTGTAACAACTTATAGCAATCAGCCCCAGCATTTT. This chain links TRBV30 with TRBJ1-5; no clear D gene. CDR1 GTSNPN and CDR2 SVGIG come from the germline V gene (reference sequence). V was pared by 0 bases and J by 0 bases, with 9 bases between. The CDR3 is 15 amino acids.

This clonotype was counted only a few times. The chain carries TRBV29-1 and TRBJ1-3; no clear D. Per germline, CDR1 SQVTM and CDR2 ANQGSEA. The CDR3 covers 11 residues. The V end lost 0 bases, the J end lost 7 bases, and 4 bases lay between the germline ends. The CDR3 spells CSVEEPNTIYF. The CDR3 nucleotides read TGCAGCGTTGAAGAGCCGAACACCATATATTTT. Drawing the rest from reference TRBV29-1 and TRBJ1-3, the complete variable domain is SAVISQKPSRDICQRGTSLTIQCQVDSQVTMMFWYRQQPGQSLTLIATANQGSEATYESGFVIDKFPISRPNLTFSTLTVSNMSPEDSSIYLCSVEEPNTIYFGEGSWLTVV.

The chain is built from TRBV10-2 and TRBJ2-7, with D perhaps assigned TRBD1 or TRBD2 (5 bases each). Germline loops: CDR1 WSHSY, CDR2 SAAADI. The ends were cut back, 3 bases at V and 7 bases at J, with 22 bases in the middle. CDR3 size: 16 residues. CDR3 DNA: TGCGCCAGCAGTGATATCCGGGACGGCCTAGGTGGAGAGCAGTACTTC. Translation: CASSDIRDGLGGEQYF.

This clonotype was observed a few times. The chain links TRBV19 to TRBJ1-2, with 8 bases identical to TRBD1. V lost 10 bases, J lost 8 bases, and 21 bases stayed unmatched. This CDR3 is 16 amino acids long. Germline CDR1 reads LNHDA; CDR2 reads SQIVND (reference sequence). The CDR3 region is CATQRTPQDRDGGYTF. CDR3 sequence (DNA): TGTGCCACTCAAAGGACGCCCCAGGACAGGGATGGGGGCTACACCTTC.

This clonotype has a count of ten or more. The CDR3 DNA sequence: TGTGCCTGGACCCGACAGGGGACTGAAGCTTTCTTT. This sequence encodes CAWTRQGTEAFF. The chain couples TRBV30 to TRBJ1-1; 8 nucleotides match TRBD1. This CDR3 has 12 amino acids. Germline CDR1 and CDR2: GTSNPN and SVGIG (reference sequence). V dropped 4 bases and J dropped 5; count of bases not matched to a gene: 3.

In its sample, this clonotype was seen a few times. V and J are TRBV11-3 and TRBJ1-1; D may be TRBD1 (5 bases). The CDR3 is 16 residues long. Germline CDR1 and CDR2: SGHNT and YENEEA. The V end lost 2 bases, the J end lost 5 bases, and 18 bases lay between the germline ends. CDR3: CASSLIGTGTWTEAFF. DNA of the CDR3: TGTGCCAGCAGCTTAATCGGAACCGGGACGTGGACTGAAGCTTTCTTT.

This clonotype was found many times. The genes are TRBV25-1 and TRBJ1-2, with unresolved D. Germline loops: CDR1 MGHDK, CDR2 SYGVNS. Trimming stripped 1 base from V and 4 bases from J, with 7 bases between. The CDR3 covers 13 residues. The CDR3 nucleotides are TGTGCCAGCAGTGAATCTATGCTCTATGGCTACACCTTC. Translated, it gives CASSESMLYGYTF.

The CDR3 region is CAISVTVQAYEQYF. DNA for the CDR3: TGTGCCATCAGTGTAACAGTCCAGGCCTACGAGCAGTACTTC. The V call is TRBV10-3, the J call TRBJ2-7, with unresolved D. This CDR3 has 14 residues. Germline CDR1 ENHRY, CDR2 SYGVKD. V was cut by 4 bases and J by 2 bases, with 12 bases left in between.

This clonotype was detected once. J is TRBJ1-1 and V is TRBV12-3 or TRBV12-4, with D perhaps TRBD1 (5 bases). Trimming removed 1 base at V and 1 base at J, with 10 bases between. This CDR3 contains 15 residues. The CDR3 region is CASSLGGTANTEAFF. In DNA, the CDR3 is TGTGCCAGCAGTTTAGGGGGGACGGCGAACACTGAAGCTTTCTTT.

This clonotype was counted between two and nine times. J is TRBJ2-7 and V is TRBV7-8; 12 bases line up with TRBD2. V trimming: 5 bases; J trimming: 5 bases; junction bases outside the gene matches: 13. The CDR3 contains 17 residues. Per germline, CDR1 SGHVS and CDR2 FQNEAQ. The CDR3 DNA follows: TGTGCCAGCAGCCCTAGACTAGCGGGAGCGTATCTCGACGAGCAGTACGTC. Translated: CASSPRLAGAYLDEQYV.

This clonotype has a count of ten or more. V gene TRBV11-1 combines with J gene TRBJ2-7; TRBD1 might be the D (6 bases). V shed 3 bases and J shed 1 base, with 7 bases lying between them. The CDR3 is 13 amino acids. Germline values: CDR1 SGHAT, CDR2 FQDESV (reference sequence). CDR3 nucleotides: TGTGCCAGCAGCTTTAGGGGGTCCTACGAGCAGTACGTC. This encodes CASSFRGSYEQYV.

This clonotype came up many times. The rearrangement links TRBV27 to TRBJ2-1; 11 positions agree with TRBD2. From germline, CDR1 is MNHEY and CDR2 SMNVEV (reference sequence). The CDR3 extends over 14 amino acids. J gave up 8 bases and V 7 bases, and 7 bases lay outside the gene matches. CDR3 region: CASKTSGSFYEQFF. As DNA, the CDR3 is TGTGCCAGCAAAACTAGCGGGAGTTTCTATGAGCAGTTCTTC.

This clonotype was seen a handful of times. V and J are TRBV6-5 and TRBJ1-1; no definite D call. In germline, CDR1 is MNHEY, CDR2 SVGAGI. V lost 2 bases and J lost 1, with 11 bases in between. The CDR3 covers 15 residues. The CDR3 DNA reads as TGTGCCAGCAGTTACGAAGCCACCCCGAACACTGAAGCTTTCTTT. Amino acids: CASSYEATPNTEAFF.

The genes are TRBV25-1 and TRBJ2-7, with TRBD1 identical over 7 bases. Germline CDR1 and CDR2: MGHDK and SYGVNS. Trimming took 1 base from V and 3 from J; bases not matched to a gene: 3. The CDR3 is 14 amino acids. In DNA, the CDR3 is TGTGCCAGCAGTGAATTGGGGACAGTCTACGAGCAGTACTTC. Encoded protein: CASSELGTVYEQYF.